One sample yielded the 7 T cell receptor beta chains listed below, sequenced in a study of OX40 agonist ivuxolimab in advanced cancers. Only in-frame clones appear in the TCRdb table, and some are missing; sequencing was by immunoSEQ multiplex PCR. This sample carries over 65,000 clones, roughly 86% of them seen once, and the ten largest clones take roughly 6%. The source material was CD4+ or CD8+ T cells sorted from blood, sampled in a trial of the OX40 agonist ivuxolimab. These receptors were collected from an adult with an advanced solid tumor such as melanoma, head and neck, liver or kidney cancer.

The chain combines TRBV19 with TRBJ1-4; tentative D call: TRBD1 (5 bases). Trimming removed 4 bases at V and 5 bases at J, with 8 bases between. The length of the CDR3 is 13 residues. The V gene's germline CDR1 is LNHDA and CDR2 SQIVND (reference sequence). The CDR3 here is CASSTQGNEKLFF. The CDR3 DNA sequence: TGTGCCAGTAGTACCCAGGGAAATGAAAAACTGTTTTTT. Full variable domain (rest looked up from reference TRBV19 and TRBJ1-4): DGGITQSPKYLFRKEGQNVTLSCEQNLNHDAMYWYRQDPGQGLRLIYYSQIVNDFQKGDIAEGYSVSREKKESFPLTVTSAQKNPTAFYLCASSTQGNEKLFFGSGTQLSVL.

This clone was seen only a few times. The V gene is TRBV23-1, the J gene TRBJ1-2, with a weak D call TRBD1 (5 bases). TRBV23-1 is an open reading frame, and its role is uncertain. This CDR3 has 13 amino acids. V lost 3 bases to trimming and J lost 7 bases, with 12 bases between them. This CDR3 reads CASSHRQGGGYTF. The CDR3 nucleotides are TGCGCCAGCAGTCACCGTCAGGGCGGTGGCTACACCTTC.

This clone was counted once. This chain connects TRBV7-2 to TRBJ2-2; 15 bases align to TRBD2. The germline gives CDR1 SGHTA, CDR2 FQGNSA. This CDR3 region has 17 residues. Trimming removed 5 bases from V and 7 bases from J; junction bases left unmatched: 8. The CDR3 DNA sequence: TGTGCCAGCAGCCCTGGACTAGCGGGAGGGCCGGTCGGGGAGCTGTTTTTT. It yields the protein CASSPGLAGGPVGELFF. Variable domain in full (rest from reference TRBV7-2 and TRBJ2-2): GAGVSQSPSNKVTEKGKDVELRCDPISGHTALYWYRQSLGQGLEFLIYFQGNSAPDKSGLPSDRFSAERTGGSVSTLTIQRTQQEDSAVYLCASSPGLAGGPVGELFFGEGSRLTVL.

This clone was found a few times. This rearrangement joins TRBV4-1 to TRBJ1-6; D is unclear. The CDR3 has 13 residues. CDR1 is MGHRA, CDR2 YSYEKL, per germline. Deletions cut 4 bases from V and 7 bases from J, with 8 bases between. The DNA of the CDR3 is TGCGCCAGCAGCCCCCCCGCCAATTCACCCCTCCACTTT. This translates into CASSPPANSPLHF.

This chain uses TRBV9 with TRBJ2-2; 10 bases align to TRBD1. CDR1 SGDLS and CDR2 YYNGEE come from the germline V gene. The CDR3 totals 16 residues. V lost 0 bases, J lost 6 bases, and 5 bases stayed unmatched. The CDR3 spells CASSVGPGTGAGELFF. Here the CDR3 DNA reads TGTGCCAGCAGCGTAGGCCCCGGGACAGGGGCCGGGGAGCTGTTTTTT.

This chain connects TRBV30 to TRBJ2-4; D may be TRBD2 (6 bases). Germline CDR1 reads GTSNPN; CDR2 reads SVGIG (reference sequence). Trimming stripped 5 bases from V and 0 bases from J, with 11 bases between. The CDR3 loop spans 14 amino acids. CDR3: CAWDQTRAKNIQYF. DNA of the CDR3: TGTGCCTGGGACCAGACTAGAGCCAAAAACATTCAGTACTTC.

With respect to this clone: At one of its ends the junction is not consistent with the germline gene, which may arise from a read error. J is TRBJ2-1 and V is TRBV6-5; D possibly matches TRBD1 or TRBD2 (5 bases each). CDR1 is MNHEY, CDR2 SVGAGI, per germline. The CDR3 totals 10 residues. The CDR3 DNA is TGTGCCACGGGGAGACAGACCTTGGTCTTC. It encodes CATGRQTLVF.